One sample yielded the 30 T cell receptor beta chains listed below, sequenced in a study of blood T cell repertoires in COVID-19. Assay used: immunoSEQ multiplex PCR; TCRdb lists only in-frame clones, some missing. This sample has 310,000 or so clones; roughly 86% occur once, and the top ten carry 9.9%. Sequencing was performed on peripheral blood. These receptors were taken from a man aged 25-40 years with COVID-19, enrolled during active disease.

This sequence joins TRBV24-1 and TRBJ2-1; a possible D gene is TRBD1 (5 bases). The CDR3 runs 12 residues. V lost 5 bases and J lost 10, with 11 bases in between. Looked up from germline, CDR1 is KGHDR and CDR2 is SFDVKD. Here the CDR3 DNA reads TGTGCCACCAGTGGTCAGGGTATGGAGCAGTTCTTC. Amino acid sequence: CATSGQGMEQFF.

This clone came up a few times. The V gene is TRBV5-1, the J gene TRBJ1-2; D call uncertain. CDR3 length: 14 amino acids. The V end lost 3 bases, the J end lost 6 bases, and 15 bases lay between the germline ends. CDR1 is SGHRS, CDR2 YFSETQ, per germline. As DNA, the CDR3 is TGCGCCAGCAGCTCCGGGATTACCGTCGATGGCTACACCTTC. This codes for CASSSGITVDGYTF.

The rearrangement joins TRBV19 to TRBJ2-1; 9 bases line up with TRBD1. Germline CDR1 reads LNHDA; CDR2 reads SQIVND (reference sequence). The CDR3 has 16 residues. The V segment lost 2 bases and the J segment 5 bases; nucleotides outside the gene matches: 7. In nucleotides, the CDR3 is TGTGCCAGTAGTATAATGAACAGGGGGCGGAACAATGAGCAGTTCTTC. Translating gives CASSIMNRGRNNEQFF. The variable domain in full, completed from reference TRBV19 and TRBJ2-1, reads DGGITQSPKYLFRKEGQNVTLSCEQNLNHDAMYWYRQDPGQGLRLIYYSQIVNDFQKGDIAEGYSVSREKKESFPLTVTSAQKNPTAFYLCASSIMNRGRNNEQFFGPGTRLTVL.

This sequence joins TRBV27 and TRBJ1-1, with D possibly matching TRBD1 (6 bases). The CDR3 runs to 16 residues. Germline-derived CDR1 and CDR2 are MNHEY and SMNVEV (reference sequence). V lost 3 bases and J 2 bases, leaving 16 bases between the germline ends. The CDR3 reads CASSFAGALINTEAFF. CDR3 nucleotides: TGTGCCAGCAGTTTCGCAGGGGCTCTGATTAACACTGAAGCTTTCTTT.

The rearrangement links TRBV7-9 to TRBJ1-1, with TRBD1 matching 7 bases. Germline CDR1 reads SEHNR; CDR2 reads FQNEAQ (reference sequence). V lost 5 bases to trimming and J lost 8 bases; unmatched junction nucleotides: 11. The CDR3 spans 14 residues. The CDR3 DNA follows: TGTGCCAGCAGCGCCTCCACAGGGGCAACGGAAGCTTTCTTT. Translated: CASSASTGATEAFF.

The genes are TRBV12-3 or TRBV12-4 and TRBJ2-2, with D uncertain. The V and J ends lost 8 bases and 3 bases respectively, with 10 bases between them. The CDR3 consists of 13 residues. This chain's CDR3 is CASPRRDTGELFF. The CDR3 bases are TGTGCCAGCCCCCGCCGGGACACCGGGGAGCTGTTTTTT.

The chain joins TRBV18 to TRBJ2-3, with TRBD1 identical over 7 bases. CDR3 length: 15 residues. Germline trimming cut 3 bases from V and 1 base from J; bases unmatched to any gene: 4. Looked up from germline, CDR1 is KGHSH and CDR2 is LQKENI. In nucleotides, the CDR3 is TGTGCCAGCTCACCTTTCGGACAGGGCACAGATACGCAGTATTTT. As protein: CASSPFGQGTDTQYF.

This chain joins TRBV20-1 and TRBJ2-5, with no clear D. Trimming pared 3 bases from V and 2 bases from J, leaving 7 bases between. This CDR3 contains 12 residues. Germline V gene sequence: CDR1 DFQATT, CDR2 SNEGSKA (reference sequence). CDR3 in amino acids: CSASRSQETQYF. CDR3 nucleotide sequence: TGCAGTGCTAGTCGGTCACAAGAGACCCAGTACTTC.

This clone was seen only once. The V and J genes are TRBV6-5 and TRBJ1-2; no firm D call. V was cut by 2 bases and J by 8 bases, with 9 bases left in between. The CDR3 is made up of 12 amino acids. Per germline, CDR1 MNHEY and CDR2 SVGAGI. The CDR3 region has the DNA TGTGCCAGCAGTTACGTCCGGGGAGGCTACACCTTC. This gives the protein CASSYVRGGYTF.

The V gene is TRBV4-3, the J gene TRBJ2-1; 8 nucleotides line up with TRBD1. Unmatched junction bases numbered 20, after V lost 6 bases and J lost 7 bases. CDR1 and CDR2 from the germline V gene are LGHNA and YSLEER. The CDR3 has 18 residues. For the CDR3, the DNA is TGCGCCAGCAGTTCCTCTTCGGGACAGGTCAATAGTGGGAATGAGCAGTTCTTC. Translated: CASSSSSGQVNSGNEQFF.

Comments on this clone: Other nucleotide sequences in the sample specify the same CDR3. CDR3 protein: CASSLGTGGYEQYF. In DNA form, the CDR3 reads TGTGCCAGCAGCTTGGGGACAGGCGGCTACGAGCAGTACTTC. The J gene is TRBJ2-7, the V gene TRBV5-4, with TRBD1 identical over 7 bases. The CDR3 is 14 residues long. Per germline, CDR1 SGHNT and CDR2 YYREEE (reference sequence). The junction had 3 bases not matched to a gene; V was cut back by 0 bases and J by 3 bases.

The genes are TRBV9 and TRBJ1-2; the D is unclear. V was cut by 0 bases and J by 4 bases, with 7 bases left in between. The germline V gene has CDR1 SGDLS and CDR2 YYNGEE. This CDR3 comprises 13 residues. CDR3 in amino acids: CASSVGGAYGYTF. The CDR3, as DNA: TGTGCCAGCAGCGTAGGAGGAGCCTATGGCTACACCTTC.

The chain's CDR3 is CASSQDMARTGMRLHF. CDR3 DNA: TGCGCCAGCAGCCAAGATATGGCGAGGACGGGGATGAGACTCCACTTT. The rearrangement joins TRBV4-1 to TRBJ1-6; D gene ambiguous. Germline CDR1 is MGHRA and CDR2 is YSYEKL. This CDR3 spans 16 amino acids. The V gene lost 0 bases and the J gene lost 16 bases, with 22 bases spanning the gap.

CDR3 in amino acids: CASSLSGDRGTYEQYF. The CDR3 DNA is TGTGCCAGCAGTTTATCTGGAGACAGGGGTACCTACGAGCAGTACTTC. The rearrangement links TRBV27 to TRBJ2-7; 8 bases map to TRBD1. The CDR3 runs 16 residues. V was pared by 0 bases and J by 2 bases, with 6 bases of the junction left unmatched. Germline V gene lookup returns CDR1 MNHEY and CDR2 SMNVEV (reference sequence).

This chain connects TRBV6-6 to TRBJ2-1, with a possible D match to TRBD1 (6 bases). V shed 4 bases and J shed 6 bases, with 13 bases lying between them. The germline V gene encodes CDR1 MNHNY and CDR2 SVGAGI (reference sequence). The CDR3 spans 14 residues. Here the CDR3 reads CASSSRDKGNEQFF. CDR3 bases: TGTGCCAGCAGTTCCCGGGACAAGGGCAATGAGCAGTTCTTC.

The chain has TRBV3-1 (or the pseudogene TRBV3-2) and TRBJ2-3, with D perhaps TRBD1 (6 bases). The CDR3 is 16 amino acids. From germline, CDR1 is LGHDT and CDR2 YNNKEL (reference sequence). V lost 5 bases and J 1 base, leaving 16 bases between the germline ends. For the CDR3, the DNA is TGTGCCAGCAGCTACGGGACACATGACCGCACAGATACGCAGTATTTT. Its translation is CASSYGTHDRTDTQYF.

CDR3 residues: CASIPGQDNTDTQYF. For the CDR3, the DNA is TGTGCCAGCATCCCGGGACAGGATAACACAGATACGCAGTATTTT. V gene TRBV7-9 combines with J gene TRBJ2-3, with 8 nucleotides matching TRBD1. Per the germline V gene, CDR1 is SEHNR and CDR2 is FQNEAQ (reference sequence). This CDR3 region has 15 residues. V dropped 7 bases and J dropped 2; count of bases not matched to a gene: 8.

This clone has a handful of counts. The chain joins TRBV7-9 to TRBJ2-7; TRBD1 agrees at 7 bases. Germline V CDR1 and CDR2: SEHNR, FQNEAQ (reference sequence). The CDR3 sequence is 14 residues long. The V segment lost 5 bases and the J segment 3 bases; nucleotides outside the gene matches: 7. The chain's CDR3 is CASSLPTGNYEQYF. The CDR3 coding sequence is TGTGCCAGCAGCCTGCCGACAGGGAACTACGAGCAGTACTTC.

This clone occurred once. The rearrangement uses TRBV4-1 and TRBJ2-5, with D tentatively TRBD2 (6 bases). The CDR3 extends over 15 amino acids. Germline values: CDR1 MGHRA, CDR2 YSYEKL. V lost 4 bases to trimming and J lost 4 bases, with 16 bases between them. CDR3 protein: CASSRPSSGVETQYF. The CDR3 coding sequence is TGCGCCAGCAGCCGGCCTTCGTCGGGAGTAGAGACCCAGTACTTC.

V is TRBV19 and J is TRBJ2-3, with D possibly TRBD1 on 6 matching bases. Trimming left V 2 bases short and J 1 base short, with 28 bases between. CDR3 length equals 21 residues. CDR1 is LNHDA and CDR2 is SQIVND in the germline V gene (reference sequence). DNA for the CDR3: TGTGCCAGTAGTATACTAACCAAACCTCACAGGGAAGGTATGGGCACAGATACGCAGTATTTT. This gives the protein CASSILTKPHREGMGTDTQYF.

The gene calls are TRBV19 and TRBJ2-1; possible D gene TRBD1, 6 bases. The CDR3 is 16 residues long. Germline V gene sequence: CDR1 LNHDA, CDR2 SQIVND (reference sequence). The V end lost 4 bases, the J end lost 2 bases, and 15 bases lay between the germline ends. For the CDR3, the DNA is TGTGCCAGTAGTAAATTCGGGACACTTACCTACAATGAGCAGTTCTTC. This translates into CASSKFGTLTYNEQFF.

The chain employs TRBV28 and TRBJ1-4; TRBD1 matches 7 bases. Trimming cost V 2 bases and J 7 bases; bases outside gene matches: 7. There are 15 residues in the CDR3. In germline, CDR1 is MDHEN, CDR2 SYDVKM. The DNA for the CDR3 is TGTGCCAGCAGTTTACAAAGACAGGGAGGTGAAAAACTGTTTTTT. Protein product: CASSLQRQGGEKLFF.

The rearrangement links TRBV18 to TRBJ2-7; 9 nucleotides match TRBD1. The V gene end was trimmed by 2 bases and the J gene end by 3 bases; junction bases not matched to a gene: 5. CDR1 KGHSH and CDR2 LQKENI come from the germline V gene. The CDR3 totals 15 residues. CDR3 nucleotides: TGTGCCAGCTCACCAGGTGACAGGGGGAGCTACGAGCAGTACTTC. It specifies CASSPGDRGSYEQYF.

V and J are TRBV4-2 and TRBJ1-1; TRBD1 matches at 10 bases. V lost 4 bases to trimming and J lost 3 bases; unmatched junction nucleotides: 17. The germline CDR1 and CDR2 sequences are LGHNA and YNFKEQ. This CDR3 contains 19 residues. CDR3 nucleotides: TGTGCCAGCAGCCCTTGGACCGGGACAGGGGATCGGAGGGACACTGAAGCTTTCTTT. Translating it yields CASSPWTGTGDRRDTEAFF.

This chain connects TRBV9 to TRBJ2-2; weak D call: TRBD2 (5 bases). Germline V lookup: CDR1 SGDLS, CDR2 YYNGEE. V was shortened by 3 bases and J by 10 bases, with 13 bases between the two germline ends. The CDR3 runs to 13 residues. The CDR3 bases are TGTGCCAGCAGCGCCGACGGGGTTAAGGAGCTGTTTTTT. It codes for CASSADGVKELFF.

J is TRBJ2-2 and V is TRBV6-2 or TRBV6-3; TRBD2 matches at 9 bases. CDR1 and CDR2 (germline): MNHEY, SVGEGT. This CDR3 contains 17 residues. With V trimmed by 5 bases and J by 4 bases, 11 bases remained unmatched. The CDR3 DNA reads as TGTGCCAGCAGTCCCCTGGGAGCGGGAGGCACCACCGGGGAGCTGTTTTTT. This translates into CASSPLGAGGTTGELFF.

The V call is TRBV5-1, the J call TRBJ2-5; TRBD2 is a possible D gene (5 bases). Germline V gene data show CDR1 as SGHRS and CDR2 as YFSETQ. The CDR3 is 12 amino acids. V lost 5 bases to trimming and J lost 2 bases, with 7 bases between them. The CDR3 protein is CASRRGQETQYF. The CDR3 DNA is TGCGCCAGCAGGAGAGGGCAAGAGACCCAGTACTTC.

The J gene is TRBJ2-3, the V gene TRBV15; possibly TRBD1 for D (6 bases). The V and J ends lost 5 bases and 0 bases respectively, with 18 bases between them. The length of the CDR3 is 17 residues. The germline gives CDR1 LNHNV, CDR2 YYDKDF (reference sequence). CDR3 DNA sequence: TGTGCCACCAGCCCTCCCCCGAGGGGGACAAGCACAGATACGCAGTATTTT. This codes for CATSPPPRGTSTDTQYF.

The J gene is TRBJ1-1, the V gene TRBV27; perhaps TRBD1 as D (5 bases). The V and J ends lost 6 bases and 4 bases respectively, with 15 bases between them. The CDR3 loop spans 14 amino acids. The V gene's germline CDR1 is MNHEY and CDR2 SMNVEV (reference sequence). The CDR3 bases are TGTGCCAGCAGCCGTAGGGGTTCCGGCACTGAAGCTTTCTTT. It yields the protein CASSRRGSGTEAFF.

The sample holds one count of this clone. The chain is built from TRBV7-2 and TRBJ1-2; 10 nucleotides match TRBD1. The CDR3 covers 14 residues. V lost 10 bases to trimming and J lost 8 bases; unmatched junction nucleotides: 13. The germline V gene encodes CDR1 SGHTA and CDR2 FQGNSA. The CDR3 is CAKLRDRGIEGYTF. CDR3 in DNA: TGTGCCAAATTACGGGACAGGGGAATCGAGGGCTACACCTTC.